The rows below give T cell receptor beta chains drawn from one sample of a study of cytomegalovirus exposure and HLA in healthy donors. Clones were sequenced by immunoSEQ multiplex PCR, and TCRdb holds only the in-frame ones, with some missing. The specimen's table records over 45,000 clones. Source material: PBMCs. The receptor set was obtained from a woman aged 40 to 50 in good health and CMV-seronegative. Each CDR3 is given with its conserved first and last residue.

TRBV4-2	TRBJ2-5	CASSQFAGGGQETQYF
TRBV5-1	TRBJ1-3	CASSSPGGNTIYF
TRBV2	TRBJ2-1	CASIAGLANEQFF
TRBV18	TRBJ1-1	CASSPLGALNTEAFF
TRBV10-3	TRBJ2-5	CAISESTSGGQETQYF
TRBV20-1	TRBJ1-2	CSASLQDGYTF
TRBV27	TRBJ1-6	CASSFDRGYSPLHF
TRBV7-8	TRBJ1-4	CASSQLPGRAEKLFF
TRBV21-1	TRBJ2-3	CASSKVIAGGHVDTQYF
TRBV5-6	TRBJ2-7	CASSLTYEQYF
TRBV5-1	TRBJ1-3	CASSPSGGGGNTIYF
TRBV20-1	TRBJ2-1	CSARADNEQFF
TRBV4-3	TRBJ1-1	CASKETRDTEAFF
TRBV5-3	TRBJ2-5	CARSSRDYGEETQYF
TRBV5-1	TRBJ2-5	CASSLLYQETQYF
TRBV6-5	TRBJ1-1	CATWGGRGRKAFF
TRBV19	TRBJ1-2	CASSSGQTFDFNYGYTF
TRBV29-1	TRBJ1-1	CSDLRDRNTEAFF
TRBV28	TRBJ2-5	CASSSPGEVMTQYF
TRBV13	TRBJ1-1	CASSLTGRYTEAFF
TRBV20-1	TRBJ1-1	CSAREALEAFF
TRBV5-1	TRBJ2-3	CASSFGRPDTQYF
TRBV9	TRBJ1-1	CASSEPTGGNTEAFF
TRBV11-3	TRBJ2-1	CASSLTGDNEQFF
TRBV7-9	TRBJ2-1	CASSSLTSGSDNEQFF
TRBV6-1	TRBJ2-1	CASSEALEGSYNEQFF
TRBV30	TRBJ2-7	CAWSVYRVAYEQYF
TRBV25-1	TRBJ2-3	CASGAPGQGALDTQYF
TRBV11-1	TRBJ1-1	CASQVQGNTEAFF
TRBV2	TRBJ1-1	CASAGSMNTEAFF
TRBV6-1	TRBJ1-6	CASGWDRGNSPLHF
TRBV25-1	TRBJ1-1	CASSGGAGWYSNTEAFF
TRBV6-4	TRBJ1-4	CASSDSGAKYATNEKLFF
TRBV5-4	TRBJ2-5	CASSLGQGWETQYF
TRBV25-1	TRBJ2-2	CASSEGTGRDRELFF
TRBV7-9	TRBJ1-1	CASSSSGVGTEAFF
TRBV5-4	TRBJ2-3	CASSLPTSGGPDTQYF
TRBV4-1	TRBJ1-6	CASSPWERWESPLHF
TRBV7-9	TRBJ2-3	CASSSSGAADTQYF
TRBV20-1	TRBJ2-1	CSARSYNEQFF
TRBV6-6	TRBJ2-4	CASGEGANIQYF
TRBV29-1	TRBJ2-5	CSVEGTSGAGGEQYF
TRBV29-1	TRBJ2-7	CSVANPRVGPPPARYEQYF
TRBV5-6	TRBJ1-1	CASSLEGGNPEGTEAFF
TRBV7-9	TRBJ2-5	CASSKPGQLETQYF
TRBV9	TRBJ1-2	CASSAGGISAFGYTF
TRBV7-2	TRBJ1-5	CASSLWGAENQPQHF
TRBV27	TRBJ1-1	CASSPTGGLTEAFF
TRBV7-9	TRBJ2-7	CASSPWEDEQYF
TRBV5-6	TRBJ1-5	CASSFRHERTAQHF
TRBV7-7	TRBJ2-7	CASSLGQGAYEQYF
TRBV27	TRBJ1-5	CASSRRFDVGNQPQHF
TRBV29-1	TRBJ2-1	CSTDGTSGTDNEQFF
TRBV30	TRBJ1-6	CAWNLGGSGSPLHF
TRBV5-1	TRBJ2-7	CASRSEHEQYF
TRBV19	TRBJ2-1	CASSEASGHNEQFF
TRBV11-2	TRBJ2-3	CASSPQGRGGPDTQYF